This T cell receptor (beta chain) is from a study of blood T cell repertoires in COVID-19. CDR1 and CDR2 from the germline V gene are MGHRA and YSYEKL. J was trimmed by 4 bases and V by 0 bases; bases with no gene match: 5. The CDR3 is 16 residues long. Methods used by the authors: Amplified reference gene primers provided the basis for estimating nucleated cell counts. The assay was immunoSEQ multiplex PCR, and TCRdb's table has in-frame clones only and misses some. V and J calls and clone size are given by that table; D and trimming were obtained from the DNA. The sample lists roughly 200,000 clones, roughly 85% occurring once.

What was sequenced was PBMCs or T cells enriched from blood (not recorded which). This clonotype was sampled from a man between 40 and 49 years old who had recovered from COVID-19. This chain connects TRBV4-1 to TRBJ2-7, with TRBD1 matching 11 bases. This CDR3 is CASSQDSGTGGYEQYF. The DNA for the CDR3 is TGCGCCAGCAGCCAAGACTCCGGGACAGGGGGGTACGAGCAGTACTTC.